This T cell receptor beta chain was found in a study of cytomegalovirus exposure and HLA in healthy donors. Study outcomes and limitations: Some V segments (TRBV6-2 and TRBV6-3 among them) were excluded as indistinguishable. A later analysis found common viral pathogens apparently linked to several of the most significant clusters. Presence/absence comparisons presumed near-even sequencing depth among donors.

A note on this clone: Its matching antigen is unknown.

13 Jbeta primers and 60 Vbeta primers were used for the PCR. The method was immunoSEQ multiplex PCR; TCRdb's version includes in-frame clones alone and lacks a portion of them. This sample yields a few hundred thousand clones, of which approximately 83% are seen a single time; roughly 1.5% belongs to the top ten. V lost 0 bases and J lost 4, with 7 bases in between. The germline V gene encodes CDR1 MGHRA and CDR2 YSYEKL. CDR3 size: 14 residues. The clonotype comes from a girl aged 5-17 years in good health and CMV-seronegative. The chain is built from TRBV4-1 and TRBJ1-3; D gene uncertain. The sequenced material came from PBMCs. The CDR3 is CASSQDMAGNTIYF. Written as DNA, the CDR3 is TGCGCCAGCAGCCAAGACATGGCAGGAAACACCATATATTTT.